Listed below are T cell receptor beta chains from one sample, sequenced in a study of T cells after yellow fever vaccination. TCRdb used MiXCR to reprocess the 5' RACE reads, holding one entry per CDR3 protein. The sample includes approximately 300,000 distinct CDR3 sequences, around 6.8% of them seen just once. This specimen consisted of PBMCs, obtained approximately 47 days after the first yellow fever vaccination. The receptors originated from a man aged 18 to 29 who received the YFV17D yellow fever vaccine. The CDR3 runs from the conserved cysteine through the conserved F or W. Each record gives: J gene, D gene, clone size, V gene, CDR3 DNA, CDR3 protein. A D gene is named only where the DNA matches it firmly. Some rows have no size entry. The others give once, few or many, or a class for an expanded clone.

>TRBJ2-5|.|few|TRBV5-4
TGTGCCAGCAGCTTATTGGCTGACAAGACCCAGTACTTC
CASSLLADKTQYF
>TRBJ1-2|TRBD1|.|TRBV6-1
TGTGCCAGCAGGCTGGGACAGTCGGATTCTTATGGCTACACCTTC
CASRLGQSDSYGYTF
>TRBJ1-2|TRBD1|many|TRBV29-1
TGCAGCGTGGGGACAGGGGTCGGAAATGGCTACACCTTC
CSVGTGVGNGYTF
>TRBJ2-2|TRBD2|many|TRBV7-2
TGTGCCAGCAGCTTCGGACTAGGGGAGGCCGGGGAGCTGTTTTTT
CASSFGLGEAGELFF
>TRBJ2-1|TRBD2|.|TRBV6-2/TRBV6-3
TGTGCCAGCACTTTGACTAGCGGGGGGGCCAATGAGCAGTTCTTC
CASTLTSGGANEQFF
>TRBJ1-2|.|few|TRBV7-2
TGTGCCAGCACCCCTGGGGGGCTGAGCTATGGCTACACCTTC
CASTPGGLSYGYTF
>TRBJ2-7|.|.|TRBV5-4
TGTGCCAGCAGATCTGGTCTGGGGTACTACGAGCAGTACTTC
CASRSGLGYYEQYF
>TRBJ1-2|TRBD1|few|TRBV28
TGTGCCAGCAGTTGGGACAGGGGGCGCGTCTATGGCTACACCTTC
CASSWDRGRVYGYTF
>TRBJ1-5|.|few|TRBV6-2/TRBV6-3
TGTGCCAGCAGAAAACGGACAGACCTTAGCAATCAGCCCCAGCATTTT
CASRKRTDLSNQPQHF
>TRBJ2-5|.|many|TRBV29-1
TGCAGCGTTGAAGATGCAATTGGGACTCGAGAGACCCAGTACTTC
CSVEDAIGTRETQYF
>TRBJ1-1|.|.|TRBV7-8
TGTGCCAGCGGGGGGAACACTGAAGCTTTCTTT
CASGGNTEAFF
>TRBJ2-1|TRBD1|few|TRBV5-1
TGCGCCAGCAACAGGGGTCATGAGCAGTTCTTC
CASNRGHEQFF
>TRBJ2-6|.|few|TRBV5-4
TGTGCCAGCAAGGGGTCAGCAGGGGCCAACGTCCTGACTTTC
CASKGSAGANVLTF
>TRBJ2-1|.|.|TRBV7-2
TGTGCCAGCAGCCGTCCCCGGGGGAACTACAATGAGCAGTTCTTC
CASSRPRGNYNEQFF
>TRBJ2-5|.|few|TRBV5-1
TGCGCCAGCAGCCCCCGCGGAGACCAAGAGACCCAGTACTTC
CASSPRGDQETQYF
>TRBJ1-1|.|few|TRBV20-1
TGCAGTGCTAGTCCCCCGGTGAACACTGAAGCTTTCTTT
CSASPPVNTEAFF
>TRBJ1-2|.|.|TRBV25-1
TGTGCCAGCAGTGAAGGGTTAGGCTACACCTTC
CASSEGLGYTF
>TRBJ2-1|.|.|TRBV2
TGTGCCAGCAGTGGGGACCGGAGATCCTACAATGAGCAGTTCTTC
CASSGDRRSYNEQFF
>TRBJ1-6|.|.|TRBV7-9
TGTGCCAGCAGCCCAATGAACATCTTCCCCCTCCACTTT
CASSPMNIFPLHF
>TRBJ2-1|.|many|TRBV6-2/TRBV6-3
TGTGCCAGCAGTTACTACACCTACAATGAGCAGTTCTTC
CASSYYTYNEQFF
>TRBJ2-7|.|few|TRBV25-1
TGTGCCAGCAGTGAATATTACGTGACCGAGCAGTACTTC
CASSEYYVTEQYF
>TRBJ2-7|.|.|TRBV4-2
TGTGCCAGCAGCCAAGAACGCCAGCAGTACTTC
CASSQERQQYF
>TRBJ2-2|.|.|TRBV12-3/TRBV12-4
TGTGCCAGCCGCGCCGCCTCCGGGACGAACACCGGGGAGCTGTTTTTT
CASRAASGTNTGELFF
>TRBJ2-1|TRBD2|few|TRBV27
TGTGCCAGCAGCTCCGGGACTAGCGGGGGGAACAATGAGCAGTTCTTC
CASSSGTSGGNNEQFF
>TRBJ1-2|.|few|TRBV29-1
TGCAGCGTTGGGAACCCGACCGCAGCCTATGGCTACACCTTC
CSVGNPTAAYGYTF
>TRBJ2-3|.|many|TRBV5-1
TGCGCCAGCAGCCTGACCCCGCCGGGGGGCACAGATACGCAGTATTTT
CASSLTPPGGTDTQYF
>TRBJ2-7|.|.|TRBV7-8
TGTGCCAGCAGCTTAGCGCGCAGGGTTAAAGAGCAGTACTTC
CASSLARRVKEQYF
>TRBJ2-5|.|.|TRBV7-2
TGTGCCAGCAGTTCGTCCCAGGGGTACCAAGAGACCCAGTACTTC
CASSSSQGYQETQYF
>TRBJ1-1|.|few|TRBV11-2
TGTGCCAGCATCAAACAGGGGAACACTGAAGCTTTCTTT
CASIKQGNTEAFF
>TRBJ2-2|.|.|TRBV21-1
TGTGCCAGCAGCAAATCTCTCGGGCCCACCGGGGAGCTGTTTTTT
CASSKSLGPTGELFF
>TRBJ2-5|TRBD2|.|TRBV5-1
TGCGCCAGCAGCTTGTCCTTAGCGGGCCAAGAGACCCAGTACTTC
CASSLSLAGQETQYF
>TRBJ2-4|TRBD2|.|TRBV7-9
TGTGCCAGCAGCTTAGGGGAGGGTCCAAACATTCAGTACTTC
CASSLGEGPNIQYF
>TRBJ1-6|.|many|TRBV12-3/TRBV12-4
TGTGCCAGCAGTTTTCGGACAGATTATTCACCCCTCCACTTT
CASSFRTDYSPLHF
>TRBJ2-2|.|.|TRBV9
TGTGCCAGCAGCGTAGCTCGGGGACCCCCAATCGTAAACACCGGGGAGCTGTTTTTT
CASSVARGPPIVNTGELFF
>TRBJ2-1|.|few|TRBV25-1
TGTGCCAGCAGTGAAGAGGGAACGCGCCATGAGCAGTTCTTC
CASSEEGTRHEQFF
>TRBJ2-1|TRBD2|many|TRBV5-1
TGCGCCAGCTTCGGGACTAGCTTGTTCTTC
CASFGTSLFF
>TRBJ2-5|TRBD1|.|TRBV7-9
TGTGCCAGCACCTACCTTCCGAGGGACAGGTCTCAAGAGACCCAGTACTTC
CASTYLPRDRSQETQYF
>TRBJ2-7|.|.|TRBV18
TGTGCCAGCTCACCCTCGACGGACCCCCGGCGCGAGCAGTACTTC
CASSPSTDPRREQYF
>TRBJ1-6|.|many|TRBV20-1
TGCAGTGCGAACAGGATCTCCTATAATTCACCCCTCCACTTT
CSANRISYNSPLHF
>TRBJ1-1|.|many|TRBV5-5
TGTGCCAGCAGCTTGACGATAAGCGCTGAAGCTTTCTTT
CASSLTISAEAFF
>TRBJ2-2|.|.|TRBV6-5
TGTGCCAGCAGTTACACAGGTGACACCGGGGAGCTGTTTTTT
CASSYTGDTGELFF
>TRBJ1-5|.|few|TRBV5-1
TGCGCCAGCAGCTCGGAGGGGTCAGGCTCTAATCAGCCCCAGCATTTT
CASSSEGSGSNQPQHF
>TRBJ2-7|TRBD1|.|TRBV10-3
TGTGCCACCCGAAAGACAGGGGACGGTTACGAGCAGTACTTC
CATRKTGDGYEQYF
>TRBJ2-1|.|many|TRBV4-3
TGCGCCAGCAGCCCAAAGGACCAGTCCTACAATGAGCAGTTCTTC
CASSPKDQSYNEQFF
>TRBJ2-1|.|many|TRBV20-1
TGCAGTGCTAGAGACGGGAAGTTGTCCTACAATGAGCAGTTCTTC
CSARDGKLSYNEQFF
>TRBJ1-5|TRBD1|.|TRBV7-9
TGTGCCAGCAGCCCTGCCTCAGACAGGGGAGATCAGCCCCAGCATTTT
CASSPASDRGDQPQHF
>TRBJ2-2|TRBD1|few|TRBV4-1
TGCGCCAGCAGCCCTTCAGGGACAGTCTATACCGGGGAGCTGTTTTTT
CASSPSGTVYTGELFF
>TRBJ2-5|TRBD2|few|TRBV7-8
TGTGCCAGCTGCTCGACCGGGGGGGTACGGGAGACCCAGTACTTC
CASCSTGGVRETQYF
>TRBJ1-1|.|.|TRBV12-3/TRBV12-4
TGTGCCAGCAGGGCCCCATTGAACACTGAAGCTTTCTTT
CASRAPLNTEAFF